This T cell receptor beta chain emerged from a study of blood T cell repertoires in COVID-19. Study-level information: Whether acute or convalescent, the COVID-19 samples came from the United States, Italy and Spain. T cells, B-cell-depleted T cells, or PBMCs provided the cDNA or gDNA that served as material.

The V and J ends lost 5 bases and 4 bases respectively, with 14 bases between them. CDR3 length equals 14 residues. Germline V gene lookup returns CDR1 LNHDA and CDR2 SQIVND (reference sequence). Original processing methods: Amplification of reference gene primers was used by the study to estimate nucleated cell counts. Generated by immunoSEQ multiplex PCR, the TCRdb table keeps only in-frame clones and is missing some. V and J calls and clone size come straight from that table; D and trimming were deduced from the DNA. The sample lists about 210,000 clones, approximately 90% occurring once. The rearrangement joins TRBV19 to TRBJ1-1, with D maybe TRBD1 (6 bases). The sample consisted of peripheral blood. The receptor comes from a man between 70 and 80 years old with acute or convalescent COVID-19. The CDR3 region has the DNA TGTGCCAGTAGTCAACAGGGTGGCGGCACTGAAGCTTTCTTT. This gives the protein CASSQQGGGTEAFF.